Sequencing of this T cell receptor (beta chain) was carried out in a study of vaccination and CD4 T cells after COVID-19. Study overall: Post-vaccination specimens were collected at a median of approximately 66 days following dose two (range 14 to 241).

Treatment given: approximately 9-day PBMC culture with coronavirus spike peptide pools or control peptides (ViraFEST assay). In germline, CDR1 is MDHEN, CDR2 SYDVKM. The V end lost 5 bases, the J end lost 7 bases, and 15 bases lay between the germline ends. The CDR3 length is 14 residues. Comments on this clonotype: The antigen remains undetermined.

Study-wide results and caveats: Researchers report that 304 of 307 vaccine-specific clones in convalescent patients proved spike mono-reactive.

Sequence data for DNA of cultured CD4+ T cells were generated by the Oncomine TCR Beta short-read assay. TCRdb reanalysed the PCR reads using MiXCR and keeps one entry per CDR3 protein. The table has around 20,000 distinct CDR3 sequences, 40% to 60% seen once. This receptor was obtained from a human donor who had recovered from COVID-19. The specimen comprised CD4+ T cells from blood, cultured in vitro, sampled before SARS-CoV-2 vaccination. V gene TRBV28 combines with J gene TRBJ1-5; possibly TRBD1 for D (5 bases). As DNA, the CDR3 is TGTGCCAGCAGTCCCGACGGGGGTTGGCAGCCCCAGCATTTT. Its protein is CASSPDGGWQPQHF.